This TCR beta chain was identified during a study of blood T cells in healthy people across ages. The V and J ends lost 0 bases and 6 bases respectively, with 12 bases between them. The CDR3 extends over 15 amino acids. Germline V gene data show CDR1 as SGHRS and CDR2 as YFSETQ. With a J-beta primer mix and a sample-barcoded 5' primer, a second PCR ran about 7 to 12 cycles. Researchers report that each sample yielded at least 2.5 million CDR3-containing paired-end reads. TCRdb passed the 5' RACE reads through MiXCR, listing each CDR3 protein once. The sample gives approximately 800,000 distinct CDR3 sequences, 20% to 30% of which show up once; under 3% is in the top ten. These same data were also listed under a study on T cells of mothers and their children. That source reports: A few mothers and their six children, all healthy Caucasians, donated. For related and unrelated pairs alike, thymic selection shapes TCR recombination output similarly.

V and J are TRBV5-1 and TRBJ2-2, with TRBD1 as a possible D gene (6 bases). This TCR derives from a boy younger than 18 in good health. The sequenced sample consisted of blood. CDR3 sequence (DNA): TGCGCCAGCAGCTTGGATGGCAGGGGTGCCGGGGAGCTGTTTTTT. As protein: CASSLDGRGAGELFF.